The table lists the clone carrying this T cell receptor (beta chain) with many counts. What it binds is not known. The time point: newly diagnosed GD, antithyroid drugs for less than 3 months. RNA isolated from PBMCs was used to make the TCR library. This sample stems from a study of regulatory T cells in long-lasting Graves disease. General study results and limits: TRBV28, TRBJ1-2 and TRBJ2-5 were segments that persistent disease favored.

The TCR beta library used iRepertoire HTBI primers with Arm-PCR amplification of CDR3. TCRdb called the multiplex PCR reads again in MiXCR, with one record for every CDR3 protein. This repertoire shows roughly 360,000 distinct CDR3 sequences, about 11% found once; its top ten account for about 19%. This CDR3 comprises 14 residues. Trimming removed 2 bases at V and 0 bases at J, with 7 bases between. These data were likewise used in another study, on T cells in Graves' hyperthyroidism and ophthalmopathy. That work states: Together with thyroid ultrasound, orbital computed tomography, serum thyroxine and TRAb, clinical symptoms were used for diagnoses. A model of 13 V-J features distinguished ophthalmopathy from stable hyperthyroidism.

The source of this sequence is a young woman with Graves disease. This specimen consisted of peripheral blood mononuclear cells (PBMCs), obtained at new diagnosis, from a patient treated with antithyroid drugs. V and J are TRBV12-3 or TRBV12-4 and TRBJ2-5; unclear D gene. CDR3 sequence: CASSLRTDQETQYF. DNA of the CDR3: TGTGCCAGCAGTTTACGAACAGACCAAGAGACCCAGTACTTC.